A selection of T cell receptor beta chains follows, all from one sample in a study of T cells after somatic rescue of genetic block. Libraries were prepared by immunoSEQ multiplex PCR; TCRdb keeps only in-frame clonotypes and omits some of them. The table records 11,000 to 15,000 clones, approximately 70% of them present only once. Sequenced sample: peripheral blood mononuclear cells (PBMCs). All receptors come from a boy aged 5-17 years. Both conserved end residues are part of each CDR3. A D gene is named only where the DNA matches it firmly. Some rows have no size entry. The others give once, few or many, or a class for an expanded clone.

CASMFGQGANNEQFF,TGTGCCAGCATGTTCGGACAGGGGGCCAACAATGAGCAGTTCTTC,TRBJ2-1,TRBD1,-,TRBV6-5
CASSVDSRNTEAFF,TGCGCCAGCAGCGTGGATAGTCGGAACACTGAAGCTTTCTTT,TRBJ1-1,-,-,TRBV5-1
CASSYLAGGDYEQYF,TGTGCCAGCAGTTATCTAGCGGGTGGGGACTACGAGCAGTACTTC,TRBJ2-7,TRBD2,-,TRBV6-6
CASSHDGTLRGRPQHF,TGCGCCAGCAGCCATGATGGGACCCTCCGGGGTCGGCCCCAGCATTTT,TRBJ1-5,-,-,TRBV4-1
CSVAGINEKLFF,TGCAGCGTTGCGGGGATTAATGAAAAACTGTTTTTT,TRBJ1-4,-,few,TRBV29-1
CAISGTGVSNQPQHF,TGTGCCATCAGTGGGACAGGGGTGAGCAATCAGCCCCAGCATTTT,TRBJ1-5,TRBD1,-,TRBV10-3
CASSLDNPTAGNSPLHF,TGTGCCAGCAGCTTAGACAACCCAACGGCAGGTAATTCACCCCTCCACTTT,TRBJ1-6,-,-,TRBV7-9
CASGFIFPPRGVWTEAFF,TGTGCTAGTGGTTTTATTTTCCCCCCCAGGGGCGTATGGACTGAAGCTTTCTTT,TRBJ1-1,-,few,TRBV12-5
CASSHIPRGQGNTGELFF,TGCGCCAGCAGCCATATCCCTAGGGGACAGGGGAACACCGGGGAGCTGTTTTTT,TRBJ2-2,TRBD1,-,TRBV4-1
CASSSPGQLNTGELFF,TGTGCCAGCAGCTCCCCGGGACAACTTAACACCGGGGAGCTGTTTTTT,TRBJ2-2,-,-,TRBV7-6
CASSQLQDYEQYF,TGCGCCAGCAGCCAGTTACAGGACTACGAGCAGTACTTC,TRBJ2-7,-,few,TRBV4-1
CASSFEIGTRYNEQFF,TGTGCCAGCAGCTTCGAGATCGGGACTAGATACAATGAGCAGTTCTTC,TRBJ2-1,TRBD2,few,TRBV7-3
CASSYVLGETQYF,TGTGCCAGCAGTTACGTTTTGGGGGAGACCCAGTACTTC,TRBJ2-5,-,-,TRBV6-6
CASSGTFWGNTIYF,TGTGCCAGCAGCGGGACTTTTTGGGGAAACACCATATATTTT,TRBJ1-3,-,few,TRBV2
CAWGTATYEQYF,TGTGCCTGGGGGACTGCTACCTACGAGCAGTACTTC,TRBJ2-7,-,-,TRBV30
CASISGPSSGNTIYF,TGTGCCAGCATTTCGGGGCCCTCTTCTGGAAACACCATATATTTT,TRBJ1-3,-,-,TRBV6-6
CASKGQHMNTEAFF,TGTGCCAGCAAGGGGCAGCATATGAACACTGAAGCTTTCTTT,TRBJ1-1,-,once,TRBV28
CASSLEGDYPGGNEQFF,TGTGCCAGCAGCTTGGAGGGTGATTACCCCGGGGGCAATGAGCAGTTCTTC,TRBJ2-1,-,-,TRBV5-5
CASSPGQGHNQPQHF,TGTGCCAGCTCACCGGGACAGGGACACAATCAGCCCCAGCATTTT,TRBJ1-5,TRBD1,-,TRBV18
CASSYTTGGGQYF,TGTGCCAGCAGTTACACTACAGGGGGTGGGCAGTACTTC,TRBJ2-5,TRBD1,-,TRBV6-5
CASSKDREAYEQYF,TGTGCCAGCAGCAAGGACAGGGAAGCCTACGAGCAGTACTTC,TRBJ2-7,TRBD1,-,TRBV2
CASSIVGGAGTGELFF,TGTGCCAGTAGTATAGTAGGGGGAGCGGGCACCGGGGAGCTGTTTTTT,TRBJ2-2,-,few,TRBV19
CAWRQGPLIQYF,TGTGCCTGGAGGCAGGGCCCTCTCATTCAGTACTTC,TRBJ2-4,-,-,TRBV30
CAISRDRATDTQYF,TGTGCCATCAGCCGGGACAGGGCCACAGATACGCAGTATTTT,TRBJ2-3,TRBD1,-,TRBV10-3
CASSIQGAFIPSTDTQYF,TGCGCCAGCAGCATACAGGGGGCGTTTATACCAAGCACAGATACGCAGTATTTT,TRBJ2-3,TRBD1,-,TRBV5-1
CASSLERNQPQHF,TGTGCCAGCAGCTTAGAACGCAATCAGCCCCAGCATTTT,TRBJ1-5,-,-,TRBV7-2
CASSGRGIGYNEQFF,TGTGCCAGCAGTGGGAGGGGGATAGGTTACAATGAGCAGTTCTTC,TRBJ2-1,-,-,TRBV2
CAISEEALQGIVNVLTF,TGTGCCATCAGTGAGGAGGCACTCCAGGGAATAGTTAACGTCCTGACTTTC,TRBJ2-6,-,-,TRBV10-3
CASSPYTGPPYNEQFF,TGTGCCAGCTCCCCCTACACAGGGCCCCCCTACAATGAGCAGTTCTTC,TRBJ2-1,-,-,TRBV18